One and the same sample provided the 28 T cell receptor beta chains below, sequenced in a study of blood T cells in healthy people across ages (dated by TCRdb to between 2014 and 2016). Libraries were made using 5' RACE. The reads were generated on an Illumina HiSeq 2500. A second roughly 6 to 11 cycle PCR used a sample-barcoded 5' primer and a J-beta primer mix. TCRdb trimmed public reads at Q25 via fastp, called clones via MiXCR and kept in-frame beta chains. Each CDR3 protein appears once, grouped with its most common genes and DNA. The sample includes 650,000 to 800,000 distinct CDR3 sequences, with around 50% observed a single time. About 14% of the sample rests with the top ten. The specimen was blood. The receptor set was obtained from a woman at least 80 years old in good health.

The chain is built from TRBV20-1 and TRBJ1-2; tentative D call: TRBD1 (6 bases). The germline V gene has CDR1 DFQATT and CDR2 SNEGSKA (reference sequence). The CDR3 has 14 residues. The DNA of the CDR3 is TGCAGCCTAGCGCGACAGGAGAACTTCTATGGCTACACCTTC. Protein sequence: CSLARQENFYGYTF.

This clonotype was seen only a few times. This chain joins TRBV11-2 and TRBJ2-2; 10 nucleotides agree with TRBD1. Germline values: CDR1 SGHAT, CDR2 FQNNGV. The CDR3 consists of 17 residues. Trimming cost V 1 base and J 3 bases; bases outside gene matches: 5. The CDR3 reads CASSLGLGQGDTGELFF. The DNA of the CDR3 is TGTGCCAGCAGCTTAGGGCTTGGACAGGGGGACACCGGGGAGCTGTTTTTT.

The CDR3 DNA reads TGCGCCAGCAGCTTGGCCCTCCTAGGCGGGAGAGAGACCCAGTACTTC. Its translation is CASSLALLGGRETQYF. The chain combines TRBV5-1 with TRBJ2-5; 7 nucleotides align to TRBD2. Per the germline V gene, CDR1 is SGHRS and CDR2 is YFSETQ. This CDR3 spans 16 amino acids. Germline trimming cut 0 bases from V and 4 bases from J; bases unmatched to any gene: 9.

The rearrangement links TRBV20-1 to TRBJ2-1, with 9 bases aligning to TRBD2. The germline V gene has CDR1 DFQATT and CDR2 SNEGSKA (reference sequence). This CDR3 has 17 amino acids. The ends lost 6 bases at V and 3 bases at J; junction bases unmatched: 15. This chain's CDR3 is CSALAGGGDVFYNEQFF. The CDR3 DNA reads TGCAGTGCGTTAGCAGGCGGGGGGGATGTCTTCTACAATGAGCAGTTCTTC.

The chain uses TRBV7-9 and TRBJ2-1; D call uncertain. Germline loops: CDR1 SEHNR, CDR2 FQNEAQ (reference sequence). V shed 3 bases and J shed 11 bases, with 11 bases lying between them. The CDR3 runs to 12 residues. The CDR3 region is CASSFSYGQQFF. The CDR3 DNA reads TGTGCCAGCAGCTTCTCTTACGGCCAGCAGTTCTTC.

The sample holds many counts of this clonotype. The chain recombines TRBV28 with TRBJ2-7; D ambiguous. V lost 5 bases and J 5 bases, leaving 13 bases between the germline ends. The CDR3 extends over 13 amino acids. Germline V gene sequence: CDR1 MDHEN, CDR2 SYDVKM. The CDR3 DNA sequence: TGTGCCAGCAGTCCGCGTCCTGACGACGAGCAGTACTTC. Translation: CASSPRPDDEQYF.

The chain links TRBV7-9 to TRBJ2-1; perhaps TRBD2 as D (6 bases). Germline lookup yields CDR1 SEHNR and CDR2 FQNEAQ (reference sequence). V was shortened by 4 bases and J by 7 bases, with 14 bases between the two germline ends. CDR3 length: 14 amino acids. The DNA for the CDR3 is TGTGCCAGCAGCTCGGGACTCGAGAGAAATGAGCAGTTCTTC. This encodes CASSSGLERNEQFF.

V is TRBV19 and J is TRBJ2-1; tentatively, D is TRBD2 (6 bases). The CDR3 covers 15 residues. Trimming cost V 7 bases and J 0 bases, with 13 bases left between them. Germline V gene sequence: CDR1 LNHDA, CDR2 SQIVND (reference sequence). For the CDR3, the DNA is TGTGCCAGTACCGCGACTAGAAACTCCTACAATGAGCAGTTCTTC. This gives the protein CASTATRNSYNEQFF.

This clonotype was observed a handful of times. The chain is built from TRBV11-2 and TRBJ1-1; a weak D match, TRBD1 (5 bases). This CDR3 comprises 17 residues. Germline-derived CDR1 and CDR2 are SGHAT and FQNNGV. The germline V and J ends were trimmed by 5 bases and 0 bases, with 19 bases remaining between them. CDR3 coding DNA: TGTGCCAGCAGCGTTTACCCCTACGGGGGGATGAACACTGAAGCTTTCTTT. Encoded protein: CASSVYPYGGMNTEAFF. The full variable domain, completed using reference TRBV11-2 and TRBJ1-1, is EAGVAQSPRYKIIEKRQSVAFWCNPISGHATLYWYQQILGQGPKLLIQFQNNGVVDDSQLPKDRFSAERLKGVDSTLKIQPAKLEDSAVYLCASSVYPYGGMNTEAFFGQGTRLTVV.

Turning to this clonotype: This may stem from a read error, because a much larger clone lies one nucleotide away. The chain is built from TRBV7-2 and TRBJ2-1; the D gene is possibly TRBD2 (5 bases). The germline CDR1 and CDR2 sequences are SGHTA and FQGNSA. Trimming cost V 2 bases and J 12 bases, with 17 bases left between them. The CDR3 runs 14 residues. Written as DNA, the CDR3 is TGTGCCAGCAGCTTATGGTCCACCGGCGAGGGGCAGTTCTTC. Its translation: CASSLWSTGEGQFF.

V and J are TRBV29-1 and TRBJ1-2; unclear D gene. The CDR3 length is 12 residues. V lost 5 bases to trimming and J lost 4 bases, with 11 bases between them. The germline V gene encodes CDR1 SQVTM and CDR2 ANQGSEA. CDR3: CSVRFGFYGYTF. The CDR3 region has the DNA TGCAGCGTTCGTTTCGGCTTCTATGGCTACACCTTC.

The chain uses TRBV4-1 and TRBJ2-2, with 7 bases fitting TRBD2. There are 18 residues in the CDR3. Trimming at V came to 3 bases and at J to 0 bases, leaving 10 bases not matched to a gene. CDR1 and CDR2 from the germline V gene are MGHRA and YSYEKL. CDR3 protein: CASSHNRRGNANTGELFF. The CDR3 DNA sequence: TGCGCCAGCAGCCACAACAGGCGGGGGAACGCGAACACCGGGGAGCTGTTTTTT.

The chain employs TRBV5-1 and TRBJ2-1, with D perhaps TRBD1 (5 bases). Germline-derived CDR1 and CDR2 are SGHRS and YFSETQ. CDR3 size: 16 residues. Trimming took 7 bases from V and 7 from J, leaving 24 bases between them. The CDR3 nucleotides read TGCGCCAGCGGGTCTGGGGCCCAGGGTAGAGCGAATGAGCAGTTCTTC. Its translation is CASGSGAQGRANEQFF. The full variable domain, its missing parts supplied by reference TRBV5-1 and TRBJ2-1, is KAGVTQTPRYLIKTRGQQVTLSCSPISGHRSVSWYQQTPGQGLQFLFEYFSETQRNKGNFPGRFSGRQFSNSRSEMNVSTLELGDSALYLCASGSGAQGRANEQFFGPGTRLTVL.

The V call is TRBV12-3 or TRBV12-4, the J call TRBJ2-5; D is possibly TRBD2 (5 bases). This CDR3 region has 15 residues. With 5 bases removed from V and 2 bases from J, the gap between germline ends came to 15 bases. DNA for the CDR3: TGTGCCAGCAGTCCCCTGGGCGGGCGGCAAGAGACCCAGTACTTC. Residues: CASSPLGGRQETQYF.

The gene calls are TRBV3-1 and TRBJ1-1; D unclear. V lost 4 bases, J lost 5 bases, and 14 bases lay in between. Germline CDR1 LGHDT, CDR2 YNNKEL (reference sequence). The CDR3 covers 14 residues. The CDR3 region is CASSPRALGTEAFF. The CDR3 bases are TGTGCCAGCAGCCCCCGGGCCCTGGGGACTGAAGCTTTCTTT.

This clonotype has ten or more counts. This chain links TRBV14 with TRBJ2-1, with D maybe TRBD2 (5 bases). The germline CDR1 and CDR2 sequences are SGHDN and FVKESK. The CDR3 runs to 14 residues. Trimming removed 5 bases from V and 4 bases from J, with 12 bases in between. Here the CDR3 reads CASSLVGMYNEQFF. CDR3 sequence (DNA): TGTGCCAGCAGCTTAGTCGGGATGTACAATGAGCAGTTCTTC.

This clonotype was counted ten times or more. The V call is TRBV4-2, the J call TRBJ1-1, with 9 bases aligning to TRBD1. Germline V lookup: CDR1 LGHNA, CDR2 YNFKEQ. The CDR3 totals 16 residues. V dropped 0 bases and J dropped 6; count of bases not matched to a gene: 8. CDR3 loop: CASSQDPNRGLSEAFF. The CDR3, as DNA: TGTGCCAGCAGCCAAGATCCGAACAGGGGGCTTTCTGAAGCTTTCTTT.

Notes on this clonotype: One end of the junction does not line up with germline, which may come from a read error. The chain carries TRBV6-5 and TRBJ2-7; TRBD1 is a possible D gene (5 bases). The J call may be wrong; the DNA end is better matched by TRBJ2-5. CDR3 size: 15 residues. Germline V gene sequence: CDR1 MNHEY, CDR2 SVGAGI. CDR3 in DNA: TGTGCCGGCAGTTACTCGACAGAGAACCAAGGGACCCAGTACTTC. This translates into CAGSYSTENQGTQYF.

This sequence joins TRBV6-1 and TRBJ2-1; 8 bases map to TRBD1. Germline V gene sequence: CDR1 MNHNS, CDR2 SASEGT. This CDR3 spans 12 amino acids. The junction had 9 bases not matched to a gene; V was cut back by 6 bases and J by 14 bases. CDR3 region: CASSVDRGREFF. CDR3 in DNA: TGTGCCAGCAGCGTAGACAGGGGTCGCGAGTTCTTC.

V and J are TRBV12-3 or TRBV12-4 and TRBJ1-2, with 10 bases matching TRBD1. The CDR3 consists of 14 residues. The ends lost 6 bases at V and 5 bases at J; junction bases unmatched: 6. The CDR3 reads CASRPDRGLYGYTF. In nucleotides, the CDR3 is TGTGCCAGCAGACCCGACAGGGGGCTGTATGGCTACACCTTC.

This clonotype was seen many times. V gene TRBV24-1 combines with J gene TRBJ2-3; D remains unclear. The CDR3 sequence is 16 residues long. CDR1 and CDR2 from the germline V gene are KGHDR and SFDVKD. Trimming removed 5 bases at V and 1 base at J, with 15 bases between. The CDR3 protein is CATSGPSGRGTDTQYF. CDR3 in DNA: TGTGCCACCAGTGGTCCATCAGGTCGGGGCACAGATACGCAGTATTTT.

This clonotype showed up just a few times. In DNA form, the CDR3 reads TGTGCCAGCAAGTGGGATGGTAACAATCAGCCCCAGCATTTT. Its translation is CASKWDGNNQPQHF. The rearrangement uses TRBV6-1 and TRBJ1-5; D remains ambiguous. Per germline, CDR1 MNHNS and CDR2 SASEGT. The CDR3 length is 14 residues. V was cut by 7 bases and J by 3 bases, with 13 bases left in between.

V usage is TRBV27 and J usage is TRBJ2-7; weak D call: TRBD1 (6 bases). V was clipped by 2 bases and J by 6 bases, with 17 bases between them. The CDR3 extends over 15 amino acids. CDR1 and CDR2 (germline): MNHEY, SMNVEV (reference sequence). As DNA, the CDR3 is TGTGCCAGCAGTTTAGGGTTGGGGGCGACGGTCGAGCAGTACTTC. Its protein product is CASSLGLGATVEQYF.

The chain combines TRBV20-1 with TRBJ2-7, with 16 bases aligning to TRBD2. Germline CDR1 DFQATT, CDR2 SNEGSKA (reference sequence). V shed 3 bases, J shed 3 bases, and the junction held 5 bases outside the gene matches. This CDR3 region has 16 residues. CDR3 protein: CSARGLAGGSFYEQYF. The CDR3 DNA reads as TGCAGTGCTAGGGGACTAGCGGGAGGGAGCTTCTACGAGCAGTACTTC.

This rearrangement joins TRBV25-1 to TRBJ2-2; D is possibly TRBD2 (6 bases). Trimming took off 1 base at V and 5 bases at J, with 8 bases between the two ends. This CDR3 comprises 14 residues. Germline CDR1 MGHDK, CDR2 SYGVNS. The CDR3 bases are TGTGCCAGCAGTGAATCAGGGAGGACCGGGGAGCTGTTTTTT. Amino acid sequence: CASSESGRTGELFF.

This clonotype was counted ten times or more. J is TRBJ2-1 and V is TRBV2; 10 nucleotides align to TRBD2. The CDR3 extends over 15 amino acids. Germline V CDR1 and CDR2: SNHLY, FYNNEI. V trimming: 7 bases; J trimming: 6 bases; junction bases outside the gene matches: 9. The CDR3 spells CASNLLAGSFNEQFF. DNA for the CDR3: TGTGCCAGCAATTTACTAGCGGGGTCATTCAATGAGCAGTTCTTC.

The chain couples TRBV27 to TRBJ2-7; 10 positions agree with TRBD1. V lost 6 bases to trimming and J lost 6 bases; unmatched junction nucleotides: 11. This CDR3 is 15 amino acids long. Germline CDR1 MNHEY, CDR2 SMNVEV (reference sequence). CDR3 in DNA: TGTGCCAGCAGACCAGTGGGGACAGGGGAGAGCGAGCAGTACTTC. Translated: CASRPVGTGESEQYF.

The chain is built from TRBV20-1 and TRBJ1-1, with D maybe TRBD1 (6 bases). The V end lost 0 bases, the J end lost 11 bases, and 22 bases lay between the germline ends. The germline CDR1 and CDR2 sequences are DFQATT and SNEGSKA (reference sequence). CDR3 length equals 15 residues. The CDR3 DNA is TGCAGTGCTAGAGATCGAGGCCAGGGGAGGCGTTCGGCTTTCTTT. Translating gives CSARDRGQGRRSAFF.